Listed here are 15 T cell receptor beta chains from one sample, sequenced in a study of shared clonotypes between healthy human individuals. Naive CD8 cells comprised CD45RO-negative, CCR7-positively selected cells, excluding terminally differentiated effector memory CD45RA+ cells. Sequenced by immunoSEQ multiplex PCR; TCRdb stores in-frame clones only, minus some. Of about 1,900,000 clones listed, just under 95% were seen once; the top ten hold approximately 1.2%. The sequenced sample was naive CD8+ T cells sorted from blood. Source of these receptors: a man aged 18 to 29 in good health.

V usage is TRBV5-6 and J usage is TRBJ1-2; D is undetermined. There are 16 residues in the CDR3. Germline CDR1 SGHDT, CDR2 YYEEEE. V lost 4 bases and J 2 bases, leaving 18 bases between the germline ends. DNA of the CDR3: TGTGCCAGCAGCCGGAGAGCTAGGACTGGAAACTATGGCTACACCTTC. Protein: CASSRRARTGNYGYTF. Looking up the rest from reference TRBV5-6 and TRBJ1-2 gives the full variable domain: DAGVTQSPTHLIKTRGQQVTLRCSPKSGHDTVSWYQQALGQGPQFIFQYYEEEERQRGNFPDRFSGHQFPNYSSELNVNALLLGDSALYLCASSRRARTGNYGYTFGSGTRLTVV.

On this clone itself: One end of the junction varies from germline; a read error may be responsible. This chain links TRBV7-9 with TRBJ2-7; D tentatively fits TRBD1 or TRBD2 (5 bases each). Germline V CDR1 and CDR2: SEHNR, FQNEAQ (reference sequence). This CDR3 has 13 amino acids. The CDR3 coding sequence is TGTGCCGGCGGTAGAGGGGAATCCTCCGAGCAGTACTTC. Translated: CAGGRGESSEQYF.

V is TRBV14 and J is TRBJ2-7; the D gene is possibly TRBD2 (5 bases). This CDR3 is 13 amino acids long. V shed 5 bases and J shed 7 bases, with 15 bases lying between them. The germline V gene encodes CDR1 SGHDN and CDR2 FVKESK. CDR3 nucleotides: TGTGCCAGCAGCGTGTTTTCGGGAAATGAGCAGTACTTC. This encodes CASSVFSGNEQYF.

V is TRBV29-1 and J is TRBJ2-7; D call uncertain. CDR1 SQVTM and CDR2 ANQGSEA come from the germline V gene. V lost 0 bases and J lost 2, with 8 bases in between. The CDR3 contains 13 residues. CDR3 residues: CSVEDFGTYEQYF. DNA of the CDR3: TGCAGCGTTGAAGACTTCGGTACCTACGAGCAGTACTTC.

V is TRBV7-2 and J is TRBJ1-6; D unresolved. This CDR3 comprises 16 residues. Looked up from germline, CDR1 is SGHTA and CDR2 is FQGNSA. V lost 2 bases, J lost 3 bases, and 11 bases lay in between. The CDR3 DNA sequence: TGTGCCAGCAGCTTATTCGGGATTAGCTATAATTCACCCCTCCACTTT. This sequence encodes CASSLFGISYNSPLHF.

This rearrangement joins TRBV2 to TRBJ2-3; D may be TRBD1 or TRBD2 (6 bases each). With 1 base removed from V and 3 bases from J, the gap between germline ends came to 17 bases. The CDR3 is 17 residues long. Germline loops: CDR1 SNHLY, CDR2 FYNNEI. The CDR3 spells CASSEVRGDLMTDTQYF. DNA for the CDR3: TGTGCCAGCAGTGAAGTAAGGGGGGACCTGATGACAGATACGCAGTATTTT.

V is TRBV27 and J is TRBJ2-1, with D possibly being TRBD2 (6 bases). Per germline, CDR1 MNHEY and CDR2 SMNVEV (reference sequence). Trimming left V 5 bases short and J 7 bases short, with 15 bases between. CDR3 length: 14 residues. CDR3 coding DNA: TGTGCCAGCAGTCCCGGGAGTAACCTGAATGAGCAGTTCTTC. This translates into CASSPGSNLNEQFF.

The chain joins TRBV7-9 to TRBJ2-7; 7 positions match TRBD2. This CDR3 is 14 amino acids long. After removal of 3 bases from V and 5 bases from J, the junction contained 7 bases not matched to a gene. Germline V gene sequence: CDR1 SEHNR, CDR2 FQNEAQ (reference sequence). This CDR3 is CASSFMGTSDEQYF. The CDR3 DNA sequence: TGTGCCAGCAGCTTCATGGGCACTAGCGACGAGCAGTACTTC.

J is TRBJ2-7 and V is TRBV2, with D possibly TRBD2 on 6 matching bases. Trimming took off 2 bases at V and 0 bases at J, with 17 bases between the two ends. This CDR3 is 17 amino acids long. Germline CDR1 is SNHLY and CDR2 is FYNNEI. CDR3 sequence reads: CASSESGDGLSSYEQYF. CDR3 coding DNA: TGTGCCAGCAGTGAATCGGGGGACGGTTTGAGCTCCTACGAGCAGTACTTC.

The chain is built from TRBV27 and TRBJ2-1; no firm D call. Trimming cost V 3 bases and J 7 bases, with 10 bases left between them. There are 13 residues in the CDR3. Germline V lookup: CDR1 MNHEY, CDR2 SMNVEV (reference sequence). CDR3: CASSFLEGNEQFF. The CDR3 DNA follows: TGTGCCAGCAGTTTTTTAGAAGGGAATGAGCAGTTCTTC.

This chain links TRBV28 with TRBJ2-7; TRBD1 aligns across 8 bases. CDR1 and CDR2 (germline): MDHEN, SYDVKM. This CDR3 has 14 amino acids. V lost 6 bases and J lost 3; bases outside the gene matches: 7. The CDR3 region is CASSPTGALYEQYF. CDR3 in DNA: TGTGCCAGCAGCCCGACAGGGGCCCTCTACGAGCAGTACTTC.

This sequence joins TRBV6-1 and TRBJ2-1; 7 bases align to TRBD2. The J segment lost 8 bases and the V segment lost 3 bases, leaving 10 bases of the junction unmatched. The V gene's germline CDR1 is MNHNS and CDR2 SASEGT. The CDR3 has 15 amino acids. As DNA, the CDR3 is TGTGCCAGCAGTGAGGGACTAACTTCCAGCCATGAGCAGTTCTTC. This sequence encodes CASSEGLTSSHEQFF.

This clone was observed a single time. Other nucleotide sequences from this sample produce the same CDR3. This chain connects TRBV6-5 to TRBJ1-6, with D tentatively TRBD1 (5 bases). Germline values: CDR1 MNHEY, CDR2 SVGAGI. V was shortened by 2 bases and J by 7 bases, with 9 bases between the two germline ends. This CDR3 is built from 14 residues. The CDR3 sequence is CASSYRGYNSPLHF. The CDR3 coding sequence is TGTGCCAGCAGTTACAGGGGATACAATTCACCCCTCCACTTT.

V is TRBV7-9 and J is TRBJ1-4, with TRBD1 identical over 12 bases. After removal of 5 bases from V and 7 bases from J, the junction contained 2 bases not matched to a gene. The CDR3 loop spans 14 amino acids. Germline CDR1 is SEHNR and CDR2 is FQNEAQ (reference sequence). CDR3 amino acids: CASSGDRGPEKLFF. CDR3 in DNA: TGTGCCAGCAGCGGGGACAGGGGGCCTGAAAAACTGTTTTTT. The complete variable domain, with remaining parts taken from reference TRBV7-9 and TRBJ1-4, reads DTGVSQNPRHKITKRGQNVTFRCDPISEHNRLYWYRQTLGQGPEFLTYFQNEAQLEKSRLLSDRFSAERPKGSFSTLEIQRTEQGDSAMYLCASSGDRGPEKLFFGSGTQLSVL.

This clone was observed a few times. This sequence joins TRBV10-1 and TRBJ2-3; perhaps TRBD2 as D (6 bases). Trimming cost V 0 bases and J 4 bases, with 11 bases left between them. CDR3 length equals 15 residues. Germline values: CDR1 WNHNN, CDR2 SYGVQD (reference sequence). CDR3 bases: TGCGCCAGCAGTGAGTCTGAGCGGGTGGCAGATACGCAGTATTTT. The encoded protein is CASSESERVADTQYF.